This entry lists 4 T cell receptor beta chains sequenced from one sample in a study of T cell clones after liver transplantation. Sequencing used immunoSEQ multiplex PCR; TCRdb keeps in-frame clones, though not all of them. The repertoire has tens of thousands of clones, roughly 83% of them found once; the top ten carry roughly 8.1%. The material was CD4+ T cells from blood, obtained before liver transplant. Receptors were obtained from a human donor who received a liver transplant.

The chain has TRBV4-2 and TRBJ1-3, with a weak D call TRBD1 (5 bases). The CDR3 consists of 15 residues. Germline CDR1 LGHNA, CDR2 YNFKEQ. V gave up 1 base and J gave up 3 bases, with 10 bases separating them. The CDR3, as DNA: TGTGCCAGCAGCCAAGTGGGGGGAGTTGGAAACACCATATATTTT. Translation: CASSQVGGVGNTIYF.

The rearrangement joins TRBV5-1 to TRBJ1-2, with D uncertain. The CDR3 is 13 amino acids. The V gene's germline CDR1 is SGHRS and CDR2 YFSETQ. V gave up 0 bases and J gave up 7 bases, with 10 bases separating them. CDR3 DNA: TGCGCCAGCAGCTTGGTAGAGGCGGGTGGCTACACCTTC. Its translation is CASSLVEAGGYTF.

The J gene is TRBJ2-7, the V gene TRBV11-2; 11 bases match TRBD2. Germline-derived CDR1 and CDR2 are SGHAT and FQNNGV. CDR3 size: 14 residues. The V gene end was trimmed by 1 base and the J gene end by 7 bases; junction bases not matched to a gene: 3. CDR3 in DNA: TGTGCCAGCAGCTTAGCAGGACTAGCGGGTGAGCAGTACTTC. Residues: CASSLAGLAGEQYF.

The V and J genes are TRBV15 and TRBJ1-5; TRBD1 might be the D (6 bases). CDR3 length: 14 amino acids. Trimming pared 3 bases from V and 7 bases from J, leaving 13 bases between. Germline V gene sequence: CDR1 LNHNV, CDR2 YYDKDF (reference sequence). CDR3: CATSRTGRGQPQHF. CDR3 DNA sequence: TGTGCCACCAGCAGGACCGGCAGGGGACAGCCCCAGCATTTT.